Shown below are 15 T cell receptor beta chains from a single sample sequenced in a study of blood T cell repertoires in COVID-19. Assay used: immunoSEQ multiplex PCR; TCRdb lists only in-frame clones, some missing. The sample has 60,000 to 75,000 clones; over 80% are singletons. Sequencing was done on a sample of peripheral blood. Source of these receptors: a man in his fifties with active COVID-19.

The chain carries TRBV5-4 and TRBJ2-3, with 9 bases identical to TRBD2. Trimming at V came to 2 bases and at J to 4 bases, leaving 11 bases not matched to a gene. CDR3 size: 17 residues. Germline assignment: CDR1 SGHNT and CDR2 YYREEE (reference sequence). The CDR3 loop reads CASSLPSAGGLADTQYF. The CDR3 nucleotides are TGTGCCAGCAGCTTACCTTCGGCGGGAGGGCTCGCAGATACGCAGTATTTT.

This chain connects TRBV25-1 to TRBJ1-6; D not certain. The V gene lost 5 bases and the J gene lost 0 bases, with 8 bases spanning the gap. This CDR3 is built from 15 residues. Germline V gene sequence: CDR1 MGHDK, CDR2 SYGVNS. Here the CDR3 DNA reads TGTGCCAGCAGTCCTGGGAGCTCCTATAATTCACCCCTCCACTTT. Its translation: CASSPGSSYNSPLHF.

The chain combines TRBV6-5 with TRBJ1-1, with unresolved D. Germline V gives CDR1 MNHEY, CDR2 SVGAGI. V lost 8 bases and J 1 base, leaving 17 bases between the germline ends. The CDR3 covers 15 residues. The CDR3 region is CASGRAPEGNTEAFF. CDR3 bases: TGTGCCAGCGGCCGGGCCCCTGAGGGGAACACTGAAGCTTTCTTT.

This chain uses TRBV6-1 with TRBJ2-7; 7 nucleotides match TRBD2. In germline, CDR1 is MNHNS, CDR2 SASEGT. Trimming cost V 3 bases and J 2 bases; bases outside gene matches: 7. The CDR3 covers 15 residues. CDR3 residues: CASSEARGNPYEQYF. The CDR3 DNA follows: TGTGCCAGCAGTGAGGCGCGGGGGAACCCCTACGAGCAGTACTTC.

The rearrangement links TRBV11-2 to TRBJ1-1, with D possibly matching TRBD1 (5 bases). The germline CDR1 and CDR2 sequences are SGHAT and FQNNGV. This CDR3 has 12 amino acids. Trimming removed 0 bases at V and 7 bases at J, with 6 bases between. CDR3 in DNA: TGTGCCAGCAGCTTAGACAGGGATGAAGCTTTCTTT. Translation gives CASSLDRDEAFF.

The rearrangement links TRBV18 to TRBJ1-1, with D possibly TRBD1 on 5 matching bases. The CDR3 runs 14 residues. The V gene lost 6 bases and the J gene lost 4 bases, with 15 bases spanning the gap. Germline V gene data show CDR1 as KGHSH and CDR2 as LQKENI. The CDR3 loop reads CASSSTLQVTEAFF. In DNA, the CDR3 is TGTGCCAGCTCCAGCACCTTACAGGTCACTGAAGCTTTCTTT.

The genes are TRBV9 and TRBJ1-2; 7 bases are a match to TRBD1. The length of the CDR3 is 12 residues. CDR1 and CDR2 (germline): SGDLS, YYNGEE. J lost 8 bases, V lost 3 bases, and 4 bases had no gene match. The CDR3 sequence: CASSGRTGGYTF. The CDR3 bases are TGTGCCAGCAGCGGCAGGACAGGCGGCTACACCTTC.

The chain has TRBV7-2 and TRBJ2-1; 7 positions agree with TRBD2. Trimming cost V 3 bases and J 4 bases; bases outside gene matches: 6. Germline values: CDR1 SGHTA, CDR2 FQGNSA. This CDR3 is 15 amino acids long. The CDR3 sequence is CASSLAGDLYNEQFF. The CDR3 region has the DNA TGTGCCAGCAGCTTGGCGGGAGACTTATACAATGAGCAGTTCTTC.

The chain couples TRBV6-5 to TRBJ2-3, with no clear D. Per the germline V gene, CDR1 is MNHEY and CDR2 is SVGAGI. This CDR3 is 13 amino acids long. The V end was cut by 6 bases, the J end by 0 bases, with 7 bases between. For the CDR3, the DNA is TGTGCCAGCAGCCCGGTTAGCACAGATACGCAGTATTTT. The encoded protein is CASSPVSTDTQYF.

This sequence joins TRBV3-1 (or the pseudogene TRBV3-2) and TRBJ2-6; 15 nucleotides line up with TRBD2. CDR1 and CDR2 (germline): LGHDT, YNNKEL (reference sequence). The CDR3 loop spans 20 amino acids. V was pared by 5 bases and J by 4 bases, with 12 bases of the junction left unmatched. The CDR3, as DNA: TGTGCCAGCAGCTCCGGGACTAGCGGGAGGTTCACGCGAGGGGCCAACGTCCTGACTTTC. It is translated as CASSSGTSGRFTRGANVLTF.

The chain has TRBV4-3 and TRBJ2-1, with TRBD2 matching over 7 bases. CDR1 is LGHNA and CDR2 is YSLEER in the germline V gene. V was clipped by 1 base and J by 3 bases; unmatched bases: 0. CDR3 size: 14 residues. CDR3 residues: CASSQGDYYNEQFF. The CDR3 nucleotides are TGCGCCAGCAGCCAAGGGGACTACTACAATGAGCAGTTCTTC.

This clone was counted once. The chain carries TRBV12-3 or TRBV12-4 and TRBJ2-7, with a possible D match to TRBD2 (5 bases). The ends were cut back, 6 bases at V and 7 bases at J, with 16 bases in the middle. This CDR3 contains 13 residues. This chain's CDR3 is CASRYRGSREQYF. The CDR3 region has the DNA TGTGCCAGCAGGTATCGGGGATCCAGGGAGCAGTACTTC.

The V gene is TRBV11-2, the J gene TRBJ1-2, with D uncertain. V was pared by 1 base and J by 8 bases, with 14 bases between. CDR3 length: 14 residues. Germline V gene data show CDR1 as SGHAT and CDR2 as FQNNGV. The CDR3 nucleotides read TGTGCCAGCAGCTTAGGTAGCGGGCTCGGCGGCTACACCTTC. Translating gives CASSLGSGLGGYTF.

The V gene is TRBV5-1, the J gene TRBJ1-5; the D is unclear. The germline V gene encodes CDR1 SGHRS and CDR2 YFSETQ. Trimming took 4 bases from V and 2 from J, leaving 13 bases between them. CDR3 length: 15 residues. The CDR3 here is CASSPKGGRNQPQHF. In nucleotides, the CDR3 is TGCGCCAGCAGCCCAAAGGGAGGTCGCAATCAGCCCCAGCATTTT.

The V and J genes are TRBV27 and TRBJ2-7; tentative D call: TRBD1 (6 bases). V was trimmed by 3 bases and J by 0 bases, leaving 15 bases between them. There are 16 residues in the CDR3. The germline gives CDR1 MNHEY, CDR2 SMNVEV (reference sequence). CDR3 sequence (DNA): TGTGCCAGCAGTTTGTCACAGGGTCTACTCTCCTACGAGCAGTACTTC. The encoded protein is CASSLSQGLLSYEQYF.